What follows are 20 T cell receptor beta chains derived from one specimen sequenced in a study of blood T cells in healthy people across ages. Together with a sample-barcoded 5' primer, a J-beta primer mix was included in a second PCR lasting about 6 to 11 cycles. One entry per CDR3 protein, called by TCRdb with MiXCR from the 5' RACE reads. The sample yields about 1.1 million distinct CDR3 sequences, 35% to 45% seen once. The sample comprised blood. Receptors originate from a man aged 18 to 30 in good health.

This clonotype was seen more than once but under ten times. The chain uses TRBV7-3 and TRBJ1-1; no clear D gene. Germline V gene sequence: CDR1 SGHTA, CDR2 FQGTGA. Trimming pared 1 base from V and 1 base from J, leaving 10 bases between. CDR3 size: 15 residues. The CDR3: CASSLMGSGNTEAFF. The CDR3 DNA sequence: TGTGCCAGCAGCTTAATGGGCTCAGGGAACACTGAAGCTTTCTTT.

The table lists this clonotype with many counts. The V gene is TRBV4-1, the J gene TRBJ2-3, with 9 positions matching TRBD1. The length of the CDR3 is 14 residues. Germline CDR1 and CDR2: MGHRA and YSYEKL. The V and J ends lost 6 bases and 2 bases, in that order; junction bases with no gene match: 3. The CDR3 sequence is CASRDRGPTDTQYF. Here the CDR3 DNA reads TGCGCCAGCAGGGACAGGGGACCCACAGATACGCAGTATTTT.

This clonotype was found a few times. The V and J genes are TRBV30 and TRBJ2-7; tentative D call: TRBD2 (6 bases). The germline V gene has CDR1 GTSNPN and CDR2 SVGIG (reference sequence). CDR3 length: 14 amino acids. The V gene lost 0 bases and the J gene lost 1 base, with 10 bases spanning the gap. The CDR3 here is CAWSVGGDSYEQYF. DNA for the CDR3: TGTGCCTGGAGTGTAGGCGGGGATTCCTACGAGCAGTACTTC. Full variable domain (missing parts from reference TRBV30 and TRBJ2-7): SQTIHQWPATLVQPVGSPLSLECTVEGTSNPNLYWYRQAAGRGLQLLFYSVGIGQISSEVPQNLSASRPQDRQFILSSKKLLLSDSGFYLCAWSVGGDSYEQYFGPGTRLTVT.

The CDR3 DNA reads TGTGCCAGCAGCCGGGACAATGAAAAACTGTTTTTT. Its protein is CASSRDNEKLFF. This chain links TRBV4-2 with TRBJ1-4; D might be TRBD1 (5 bases). Germline values: CDR1 LGHNA, CDR2 YNFKEQ. The CDR3 loop spans 12 amino acids. With 4 bases removed from V and 5 bases from J, the gap between germline ends came to 5 bases.

The chain links TRBV6-2 or TRBV6-3 to TRBJ1-2; the D is unclear. CDR3 length: 14 amino acids. V lost 1 base, J lost 5 bases, and 11 bases lay in between. Per the germline V gene, CDR1 is MNHEY and CDR2 is SVGEGT. CDR3 loop: CASSYYTQWYGYTF. In nucleotides, the CDR3 is TGTGCCAGCAGTTACTACACCCAATGGTATGGCTACACCTTC.

This clonotype was seen only a few times. This sequence joins TRBV27 and TRBJ2-7; D assignment may be TRBD1 or TRBD2 (6 bases each). Trimming shortened V by 3 bases and J by 3 bases, and 9 bases separated the two germline ends. This CDR3 region has 13 residues. Germline V lookup: CDR1 MNHEY, CDR2 SMNVEV (reference sequence). The CDR3 region has the DNA TGTGCCAGCAGTTTTCGGGGGCTCTACGAGCAGTACTTC. It is translated as CASSFRGLYEQYF.

This clonotype showed up just once. This chain links TRBV5-1 with TRBJ2-1, with no clear D. The DNA end favors TRBJ2-7, so the J call may be wrong. The CDR3 is 15 amino acids. CDR1 and CDR2 from the germline V gene are SGHRS and YFSETQ. The CDR3 DNA sequence: TGCGCCAGCAGCTTGGATGCGGAGACCTACAATGAGCAGTACTTC. It translates to CASSLDAETYNEQYF.

This clonotype has more than one count but fewer than ten. The CDR3: CASSVGGRNSYEQYF. CDR3 bases: TGTGCCAGCAGCGTAGGTGGACGGAACTCCTACGAGCAGTACTTC. The chain joins TRBV9 to TRBJ2-7; D remains ambiguous. The CDR3 loop spans 15 amino acids. Germline lookup yields CDR1 SGDLS and CDR2 YYNGEE. Trimming removed 0 bases from V and 0 bases from J, with 10 bases in between.

The J gene is TRBJ2-1, the V gene TRBV5-4, with 12 bases matching TRBD2. This CDR3 has 15 amino acids. V shed 0 bases, J shed 8 bases, and the junction held 3 bases outside the gene matches. Germline CDR1 and CDR2: SGHNT and YYREEE (reference sequence). The CDR3 is CASSLVLAGGDEQFF. For the CDR3, the DNA is TGTGCCAGCAGCTTGGTGCTAGCGGGGGGGGATGAGCAGTTCTTC.

The chain uses TRBV29-1 and TRBJ2-5, with D perhaps TRBD1 (6 bases). Germline CDR1 reads SQVTM; CDR2 reads ANQGSEA. The V end lost 8 bases, the J end lost 5 bases, and 21 bases lay between the germline ends. CDR3 length equals 14 residues. CDR3 bases: TGCAGCTTTACAGGGAGTACGGTCTGGGAGACCCAGTACTTC. Residues: CSFTGSTVWETQYF.

This clonotype was counted only a few times. The chain couples TRBV9 to TRBJ1-2; unclear D gene. Between the trimmed V and J ends, which lost 0 bases and 3 bases, there was a span of 15 bases. This CDR3 spans 16 amino acids. CDR1 is SGDLS, CDR2 YYNGEE, per germline. In DNA, the CDR3 is TGTGCCAGCAGCGTAGATTCACGGCAACCGGACTATGGCTACACCTTC. Amino acids: CASSVDSRQPDYGYTF.

The chain is built from TRBV6-2 or TRBV6-3 and TRBJ1-5; D might be TRBD1 (6 bases). CDR1 is MNHEY and CDR2 is SVGEGT in the germline V gene. The CDR3 contains 14 residues. V was clipped by 0 bases and J by 6 bases, with 9 bases between them. The CDR3 region has the DNA TGTGCCAGCAGTTACTCTTCAGGGGTTCAGCCCCAGCATTTT. This translates into CASSYSSGVQPQHF.

The chain joins TRBV6-2 or TRBV6-3 to TRBJ1-2; unclear D gene. V was cut by 2 bases and J by 2 bases, with 6 bases left in between. CDR1 MNHEY and CDR2 SVGEGT come from the germline V gene. There are 13 residues in the CDR3. Here the CDR3 reads CASSYKVNYGYTF. The CDR3 DNA reads TGTGCCAGCAGTTACAAGGTGAACTATGGCTACACCTTC.

The chain employs TRBV7-2 and TRBJ1-3; 7 nucleotides align to TRBD1. CDR3 length: 15 amino acids. Germline V gene sequence: CDR1 SGHTA, CDR2 FQGNSA. V was pared by 5 bases and J by 4 bases, with 8 bases of the junction left unmatched. The CDR3 DNA reads as TGTGCCAGCAGCCCCGACAGGGCATACGGAAACACCATATATTTT. Translation gives CASSPDRAYGNTIYF.

This clonotype was seen more than once but under ten times. The gene calls are TRBV20-1 and TRBJ2-3; D remains ambiguous. The CDR3 is made up of 14 amino acids. Trimming removed 5 bases from V and 0 bases from J, with 12 bases in between. Germline V gene lookup returns CDR1 DFQATT and CDR2 SNEGSKA (reference sequence). The CDR3 nucleotides read TGCAGTGCTCCCGCCCACCCTAGCACAGATACGCAGTATTTT. Its translation: CSAPAHPSTDTQYF.

The V gene is TRBV20-1, the J gene TRBJ1-2, with a weak D call TRBD1 (5 bases). Germline V gene sequence: CDR1 DFQATT, CDR2 SNEGSKA (reference sequence). Trimming pared 5 bases from V and 11 bases from J, leaving 15 bases between. The CDR3 spans 11 residues. The CDR3 here is CSAFGDFGYTF. The CDR3 DNA follows: TGCAGTGCTTTTGGGGACTTTGGGTACACCTTC.

V is TRBV4-3 and J is TRBJ2-5, with D possibly matching TRBD2 (6 bases). The V gene lost 1 base and the J gene lost 7 bases, with 16 bases spanning the gap. The length of the CDR3 is 15 residues. The V gene's germline CDR1 is LGHNA and CDR2 YSLEER. This CDR3 is CASSQGLPSGGTQYF. The DNA of the CDR3 is TGCGCCAGCAGCCAAGGGCTACCTTCCGGGGGGACCCAGTACTTC.

The chain links TRBV6-1 to TRBJ2-1; 13 bases agree with TRBD2. Trimming at V came to 6 bases and at J to 0 bases, leaving 11 bases not matched to a gene. This CDR3 has 19 amino acids. CDR1 is MNHNS, CDR2 SASEGT, per germline. The CDR3 sequence: CASSRGLAGDWSSYNEQFF. Written as DNA, the CDR3 is TGTGCCAGCAGCAGAGGACTAGCGGGGGACTGGAGCTCCTACAATGAGCAGTTCTTC.

The genes are TRBV10-3 and TRBJ2-1; D perhaps matches TRBD2 (5 bases). Germline CDR1 reads ENHRY; CDR2 reads SYGVKD. Trimming removed 6 bases at V and 4 bases at J, with 16 bases between. The CDR3 covers 15 residues. The CDR3 protein is CAISADRTAYNEQFF. The CDR3, as DNA: TGTGCCATCAGCGCGGACCGGACTGCTTACAATGAGCAGTTCTTC.

This clonotype has more than one count but fewer than ten. The chain couples TRBV20-1 to TRBJ1-5; 7 bases align to TRBD1. Losses at the gene ends were 6 bases for V and 0 bases for J; bases not matched to a gene: 5. CDR1 is DFQATT, CDR2 SNEGSKA, per germline (reference sequence). The CDR3 contains 14 residues. CDR3 protein: CSARTGYSNQPQHF. The CDR3 region has the DNA TGCAGTGCAAGGACAGGTTATAGCAATCAGCCCCAGCATTTT.